A selection of T cell receptor beta chains follows, all from one sample in a study of CD8+ T cells in alopecia areata. Clones were read by immunoSEQ multiplex PCR, and TCRdb kept only the in-frame ones, dropping some. The data hold roughly 11,000 clones, with 61% observed a single time. Sequenced input: skin. The source of these receptors is a human donor with alopecia areata. Both conserved end residues are part of each CDR3. The D gene is left open where the match is weak. Expanded clones get a size class; other rows say once, few or many, or leave the size out.

CDR3aa: CATQKGRGGILHEQFF
CDR3nt: TGTGCCACCCAGAAGGGTCGGGGAGGGATCCTCCATGAGCAGTTCTTC
j_gene: TRBJ2-1
v_gene: TRBV19
d_gene: TRBD2
abundance: NA

CDR3aa: CASSGPGGETQYF
CDR3nt: TGTGCCAGCAGCGGCCCGGGGGGAGAGACCCAGTACTTC
j_gene: TRBJ2-5
v_gene: TRBV11-2
d_gene: TRBD2
abundance: medium-sized

CDR3aa: CASIPPGQAYNEQFF
CDR3nt: TGTGCCAGCATCCCCCCGGGACAGGCATACAATGAGCAGTTCTTC
j_gene: TRBJ2-1
v_gene: TRBV7-9
d_gene: TRBD1
abundance: once

CDR3aa: CAWSVGRMETQYF
CDR3nt: TGTGCCTGGAGTGTGGGACGGATGGAGACCCAGTACTTC
j_gene: TRBJ2-5
v_gene: TRBV30
d_gene: NA
abundance: NA

CDR3aa: CATISPYRENTEAFF
CDR3nt: TGTGCCACCATTTCCCCATACAGGGAGAACACTGAAGCTTTCTTT
j_gene: TRBJ1-1
v_gene: TRBV28
d_gene: NA
abundance: once

CDR3aa: CASSSTASPDTQYF
CDR3nt: TGTGCCAGCAGCTCAACCGCTTCCCCAGATACGCAGTATTTT
j_gene: TRBJ2-3
v_gene: TRBV7-3
d_gene: NA
abundance: NA

CDR3aa: CASKEGVATDTQYF
CDR3nt: TGCGCCAGCAAGGAGGGAGTGGCCACAGATACGCAGTATTTT
j_gene: TRBJ2-3
v_gene: TRBV5-1
d_gene: NA
abundance: NA

CDR3aa: CASSSGTPGETQYF
CDR3nt: TGTGCCAGCAGCTCCGGGACCCCGGGGGAGACCCAGTACTTC
j_gene: TRBJ2-5
v_gene: TRBV7-9
d_gene: NA
abundance: NA

CDR3aa: CASSQDGYGYTF
CDR3nt: TGTGCCAGCAGCCAGGACGGCTATGGCTACACCTTC
j_gene: TRBJ1-2
v_gene: TRBV7-9
d_gene: NA
abundance: NA

CDR3aa: CASSLNSAGQPQHF
CDR3nt: TGTGCCAGCAGCTTAAACAGCGCCGGACAGCCCCAGCATTTT
j_gene: TRBJ1-5
v_gene: TRBV7-2
d_gene: NA
abundance: NA

CDR3aa: CASSTHRETTHEQYF
CDR3nt: TGCGCCAGCAGCACCCACAGGGAGACGACCCACGAGCAGTACTTC
j_gene: TRBJ2-7
v_gene: TRBV5-1
d_gene: NA
abundance: NA

CDR3aa: CASSVAGGSSREQYF
CDR3nt: TGCGCCAGCAGCGTAGCGGGGGGCTCCTCACGCGAGCAGTACTTC
j_gene: TRBJ2-7
v_gene: TRBV5-1
d_gene: TRBD2
abundance: NA

CDR3aa: CASSFRTGRSNQPQHF
CDR3nt: TGTGCCAGCAGTTTTCGGACAGGAAGGAGCAATCAGCCCCAGCATTTT
j_gene: TRBJ1-5
v_gene: TRBV27
d_gene: TRBD1
abundance: NA

CDR3aa: CASSSTGVRGDTQYF
CDR3nt: TGCGCCAGCAGCTCGACAGGGGTTCGCGGCGATACGCAGTATTTT
j_gene: TRBJ2-3
v_gene: TRBV5-1
d_gene: TRBD1
abundance: NA

CDR3aa: CASSPGLPETQYF
CDR3nt: TGTGCCAGCAGCCCGGGGCTACCCGAGACCCAGTACTTC
j_gene: TRBJ2-5
v_gene: TRBV7-6
d_gene: NA
abundance: few

CDR3aa: CASRDGGARETQYF
CDR3nt: TGTGCCAGCAGGGACGGGGGGGCGAGGGAGACCCAGTACTTC
j_gene: TRBJ2-5
v_gene: TRBV6-5
d_gene: TRBD2
abundance: NA

CDR3aa: CASSLANPENIQYF
CDR3nt: TGCGCCAGCAGCTTGGCAAATCCAGAAAACATTCAGTACTTC
j_gene: TRBJ2-4
v_gene: TRBV5-1
d_gene: NA
abundance: few

CDR3aa: CAWKRGRLSGNTIYF
CDR3nt: TGTGCCTGGAAAAGGGGGCGCCTCTCTGGAAACACCATATATTTT
j_gene: TRBJ1-3
v_gene: TRBV30
d_gene: TRBD1
abundance: NA

CDR3aa: CASSYSNPPPLHF
CDR3nt: TGTGCCAGCAGTTACTCGAACCCCCCTCCCCTCCACTTT
j_gene: TRBJ1-6
v_gene: TRBV6-6
d_gene: NA
abundance: NA

CDR3aa: CATSRSGTYSSYEQYF
CDR3nt: TGTGCCACCAGCAGAAGCGGGACGTATAGCTCCTACGAGCAGTACTTC
j_gene: TRBJ2-7
v_gene: TRBV15
d_gene: TRBD2
abundance: NA

CDR3aa: CASTLLEFGKAYEQYF
CDR3nt: TGTGCCAGCACCCTCCTTGAGTTTGGGAAAGCCTACGAGCAGTACTTC
j_gene: TRBJ2-7
v_gene: TRBV7-9
d_gene: NA
abundance: NA

CDR3aa: CATSRTGDSGNTIYF
CDR3nt: TGTGCCACCAGTAGGACAGGGGACTCTGGAAACACCATATATTTT
j_gene: TRBJ1-3
v_gene: TRBV15
d_gene: TRBD1
abundance: once

CDR3aa: CSVEEKRTSGRANEQFF
CDR3nt: TGCAGCGTTGAAGAAAAAAGGACTAGCGGGAGGGCCAATGAGCAGTTCTTC
j_gene: TRBJ2-1
v_gene: TRBV29-1
d_gene: TRBD2
abundance: NA

CDR3aa: CASRIVRGSETQYF
CDR3nt: TGTGCCAGCAGGATAGTTCGGGGGTCAGAGACCCAGTACTTC
j_gene: TRBJ2-5
v_gene: TRBV27
d_gene: NA
abundance: NA

CDR3aa: CASSLQTYNEQFF
CDR3nt: TGCGCCAGCAGCTTACAAACCTACAATGAGCAGTTCTTC
j_gene: TRBJ2-1
v_gene: TRBV5-1
d_gene: NA
abundance: NA

CDR3aa: CASSEGGLAGLYEQYF
CDR3nt: TGTGCCAGCAGTGAGGGGGGTCTAGCGGGATTATACGAGCAGTACTTC
j_gene: TRBJ2-7
v_gene: TRBV7-2
d_gene: TRBD2
abundance: NA

CDR3aa: CASSVGGQETQYF
CDR3nt: TGTGCCAGCAGCGTAGGGGGACAAGAGACCCAGTACTTC
j_gene: TRBJ2-5
v_gene: TRBV9
d_gene: NA
abundance: NA

CDR3aa: CASSLRASYEQYF
CDR3nt: TGCGCCAGCAGCCTCCGGGCTTCATACGAGCAGTACTTC
j_gene: TRBJ2-7
v_gene: TRBV5-1
d_gene: NA
abundance: NA

CDR3aa: CASSFGQGGNQPQHF
CDR3nt: TGTGCCAGCAGTTTTGGGCAGGGGGGCAATCAGCCCCAGCATTTT
j_gene: TRBJ1-5
v_gene: TRBV27
d_gene: TRBD1
abundance: NA

CDR3aa: CASSATGYSEAFF
CDR3nt: TGTGCCAGCTCGGCGACAGGGTATAGTGAAGCTTTCTTT
j_gene: TRBJ1-1
v_gene: TRBV18
d_gene: TRBD1
abundance: NA

CDR3aa: CASSLGLAGEADTQYF
CDR3nt: TGTGCCAGCAGCTTGGGACTAGCGGGAGAGGCAGATACGCAGTATTTT
j_gene: TRBJ2-3
v_gene: TRBV7-9
d_gene: TRBD2
abundance: few

CDR3aa: CASSLAQGAGYTDTQYF
CDR3nt: TGTGCCAGCAGCTTAGCCCAGGGGGCGGGGTACACAGATACGCAGTATTTT
j_gene: TRBJ2-3
v_gene: TRBV11-2
d_gene: TRBD1
abundance: NA

CDR3aa: CASSFGRFMDEQFF
CDR3nt: TGCGCCAGCAGCTTTGGGCGGTTTATGGATGAGCAGTTCTTC
j_gene: TRBJ2-1
v_gene: TRBV5-1
d_gene: NA
abundance: NA

CDR3aa: CASNNPQGYGELFF
CDR3nt: TGTGCCAGTAACAACCCACAGGGGTACGGGGAGCTGTTTTTT
j_gene: TRBJ2-2
v_gene: TRBV19
d_gene: TRBD1
abundance: NA

CDR3aa: CASREQGGPSYEQYF
CDR3nt: TGTGCCAGCAGGGAACAAGGGGGCCCGTCCTACGAGCAGTACTTC
j_gene: TRBJ2-7
v_gene: TRBV2
d_gene: TRBD1
abundance: medium-sized